Listed below are T cell receptor beta chains from one sample, sequenced in a study of Ad26.COV2.S vaccination and SARS-CoV-2 variants. Clones were read by immunoSEQ multiplex PCR, and TCRdb kept only the in-frame ones, dropping some. The table records more than 300,000 clones, approximately 86% of them present only once. The sequences come from peripheral blood, collected in a trial of Ad26.COV2.S vaccine versus placebo. The receptors were gathered from a person between 18 and 65 years old who received the Ad26.COV2.S COVID-19 vaccine or a placebo. Both conserved end residues are part of each CDR3. D genes are given only for firm matches. Expanded clones get a size class; other rows say once, few or many, or leave the size out.

d_call: .; j_call: TRBJ1-1; v_call: TRBV30; clone_size: .; cdr3_aa: CAWGGEYRIMNTEAFF; cdr3_nt: TGTGCCTGGGGGGGAGAATACAGGATTATGAACACTGAAGCTTTCTTT
d_call: .; j_call: TRBJ2-5; v_call: TRBV5-1; clone_size: .; cdr3_aa: CASSQDQETQYF; cdr3_nt: TGCGCCAGCAGTCAAGACCAAGAGACCCAGTACTTC
d_call: TRBD2; j_call: TRBJ2-3; v_call: TRBV7-9; clone_size: .; cdr3_aa: CASSRASGAVTQYF; cdr3_nt: TGTGCCAGCTCGAGGGCTAGCGGGGCGGTTACGCAGTATTTT
d_call: .; j_call: TRBJ1-2; v_call: TRBV28; clone_size: .; cdr3_aa: CASSLGGLRTGYTF; cdr3_nt: TGTGCCAGCAGTTTAGGGGGGCTGCGAACTGGCTACACCTTC
d_call: TRBD1; j_call: TRBJ2-3; v_call: TRBV27; clone_size: .; cdr3_aa: CASSSGQGVGDTQYF; cdr3_nt: TGTGCCAGCAGTTCCGGACAGGGCGTTGGGGATACGCAGTATTTT
d_call: .; j_call: TRBJ2-5; v_call: TRBV9; clone_size: .; cdr3_aa: CASSVEERELQETQYF; cdr3_nt: TGTGCCAGCAGCGTAGAGGAAAGGGAGCTGCAAGAGACCCAGTACTTC
d_call: .; j_call: TRBJ1-1; v_call: TRBV9; clone_size: .; cdr3_aa: CASRLRDNTEAFF; cdr3_nt: TGTGCCAGCAGACTCAGAGACAACACTGAAGCTTTCTTT
d_call: .; j_call: TRBJ1-2; v_call: TRBV29-1; clone_size: few; cdr3_aa: CSVDSYGYTF; cdr3_nt: TGCAGCGTTGACAGCTATGGCTACACCTTC
d_call: .; j_call: TRBJ2-5; v_call: TRBV28; clone_size: .; cdr3_aa: CASSLSLPAGETQYF; cdr3_nt: TGTGCCAGCAGTTTATCTCTACCGGCGGGAGAGACCCAGTACTTC
d_call: .; j_call: TRBJ1-6; v_call: TRBV7-8; clone_size: .; cdr3_aa: CASSLDSGGLSPLHF; cdr3_nt: TGTGCCAGCAGCTTAGATTCCGGAGGTCTTTCACCCCTCCACTTT
d_call: TRBD1; j_call: TRBJ1-2; v_call: TRBV6-7; clone_size: .; cdr3_aa: CASTYRRGQGGYGYTF; cdr3_nt: TGTGCCAGCACCTACCGGCGGGGACAGGGGGGCTATGGCTACACCTTC
d_call: .; j_call: TRBJ2-5; v_call: TRBV28; clone_size: .; cdr3_aa: CASSPSRETQYF; cdr3_nt: TGTGCCAGCAGTCCCTCCCGGGAGACCCAGTACTTC
d_call: TRBD2; j_call: TRBJ2-1; v_call: TRBV7-2; clone_size: .; cdr3_aa: CASSKGLAENNEQFF; cdr3_nt: TGTGCCAGCAGCAAGGGACTAGCGGAGAACAATGAGCAGTTCTTC
d_call: .; j_call: TRBJ1-1; v_call: TRBV18; clone_size: once; cdr3_aa: CASSPPSNTEAFF; cdr3_nt: TGTGCCAGCTCACCCCCATCGAACACTGAAGCTTTCTTT
d_call: .; j_call: TRBJ1-4; v_call: TRBV7-9; clone_size: few; cdr3_aa: CASSLMGPNEKLFF; cdr3_nt: TGTGCCAGCAGCTTAATGGGACCCAATGAAAAACTGTTTTTT
d_call: .; j_call: TRBJ2-3; v_call: TRBV4-3; clone_size: .; cdr3_aa: CASSQRASRWLNF; cdr3_nt: TGCGCCAGCAGCCAAAGGGCTAGCAGATGGCTGAATTTT
d_call: TRBD2; j_call: TRBJ2-3; v_call: TRBV20-1; clone_size: .; cdr3_aa: CSASLAGSLIDTQYF; cdr3_nt: TGCAGTGCTAGTTTAGCGGGATCTCTTATAGATACGCAGTATTTT
d_call: .; j_call: TRBJ2-7; v_call: TRBV19; clone_size: .; cdr3_aa: CASSPRIGALSEQYF; cdr3_nt: TGTGCCAGTAGCCCGCGCATCGGTGCCCTTTCCGAGCAGTACTTC
d_call: .; j_call: TRBJ1-6; v_call: TRBV28; clone_size: few; cdr3_aa: CASRGNSYNSPLHF; cdr3_nt: TGTGCCAGCAGGGGAAACTCCTATAATTCACCCCTCCACTTT
d_call: .; j_call: TRBJ2-7; v_call: TRBV15; clone_size: .; cdr3_aa: CATSPGTSYEQYF; cdr3_nt: TGTGCCACCAGCCCCGGGACATCCTACGAGCAGTACTTC
d_call: TRBD1; j_call: TRBJ1-2; v_call: TRBV2; clone_size: .; cdr3_aa: CASRGQGYGYTF; cdr3_nt: TGTGCCAGCAGGGGACAGGGTTATGGCTACACCTTC
d_call: .; j_call: TRBJ1-5; v_call: TRBV10-1; clone_size: .; cdr3_aa: CASSRDSNQPQHF; cdr3_nt: TGCGCCAGCAGCCGGGACAGCAATCAGCCCCAGCATTTT
d_call: .; j_call: TRBJ2-1; v_call: TRBV1; clone_size: .; cdr3_aa: CTSSQDQPRAYVFIEQFF; cdr3_nt: TGCACCAGCAGCCAAGATCAACCCAGGGCATATGTGTTCATTGAGCAGTTCTTC
d_call: TRBD2; j_call: TRBJ2-7; v_call: TRBV6-5; clone_size: .; cdr3_aa: CASSYTAGGPYEQYF; cdr3_nt: TGTGCCAGCAGTTACACGGCGGGGGGGCCCTACGAGCAGTACTTC
d_call: .; j_call: TRBJ1-3; v_call: TRBV18; clone_size: .; cdr3_aa: CASSPSEGPSGNTIYF; cdr3_nt: TGTGCCAGCTCACCTTCGGAGGGACCTTCTGGAAACACCATATATTTT
d_call: .; j_call: TRBJ2-3; v_call: TRBV7-9; clone_size: .; cdr3_aa: CASSDPGDTQYF; cdr3_nt: TGTGCCAGCAGCGACCCAGGAGATACGCAGTATTTT
d_call: .; j_call: TRBJ2-7; v_call: TRBV4-1; clone_size: .; cdr3_aa: CASSQEGRGGEQYF; cdr3_nt: TGCGCCAGCAGCCAAGAGGGCAGGGGTGGCGAGCAGTACTTC
d_call: .; j_call: TRBJ1-2; v_call: TRBV19; clone_size: .; cdr3_aa: CASSPAGATNYGYTF; cdr3_nt: TGTGCCAGTAGTCCCGCGGGGGCAACGAACTATGGCTACACCTTC
d_call: .; j_call: TRBJ1-4; v_call: TRBV28; clone_size: once; cdr3_aa: CASATLDSYFGTNEKLFF; cdr3_nt: TGTGCCAGCGCAACTCTGGACAGTTATTTTGGTACTAATGAAAAACTGTTTTTT
d_call: TRBD2; j_call: TRBJ2-5; v_call: TRBV27; clone_size: .; cdr3_aa: CASRLLGTSWETQYF; cdr3_nt: TGTGCCAGCAGACTCCTCGGGACTAGCTGGGAGACCCAGTACTTC
d_call: TRBD2; j_call: TRBJ2-7; v_call: TRBV5-1; clone_size: once; cdr3_aa: CASSRTTSGREQYF; cdr3_nt: TGCGCCAGCAGCCGAACAACTAGCGGGCGCGAGCAGTACTTC
d_call: .; j_call: TRBJ2-1; v_call: TRBV2; clone_size: .; cdr3_aa: CASSEYSYSYNEQFF; cdr3_nt: TGTGCCAGCAGTGAGTACTCCTACTCCTACAATGAGCAGTTCTTC